Listed here are 3 T cell receptor beta chains from one sample, sequenced in a study of CD8+ T cells in alopecia areata. Reverse transcription of extracted RNA yielded cDNA, which provided the sequencing template. The repertoire was sequenced with immunoSEQ multiplex PCR; TCRdb's copy has only in-frame clones and lacks some. Of 200,000 to 250,000 clones listed, roughly two thirds are singletons. The material was CD4+ T cells sorted from blood, obtained at week 0. Receptors were obtained from a human donor with alopecia areata.

With respect to this clone: The same CDR3 arises from other DNA sequences in this sample as well. The chain carries TRBV29-1 and TRBJ2-5; TRBD1 agrees at 7 bases. Per germline, CDR1 SQVTM and CDR2 ANQGSEA. The V segment lost 6 bases and the J segment 5 bases; nucleotides outside the gene matches: 6. There are 12 residues in the CDR3. In DNA, the CDR3 is TGCAGCGTAGCCACAGGGGTTGAGACCCAGTACTTC. Translation: CSVATGVETQYF.

This rearrangement joins TRBV30 to TRBJ2-7, with D unresolved. The CDR3 length is 11 residues. Per germline, CDR1 GTSNPN and CDR2 SVGIG (reference sequence). Trimming removed 2 bases from V and 3 bases from J, with 5 bases in between. CDR3 region: CAWSLVYEQYF. CDR3 coding DNA: TGTGCCTGGAGTCTGGTCTACGAGCAGTACTTC.

The chain recombines TRBV5-1 with TRBJ1-2, with 7 positions matching TRBD1. Germline-derived CDR1 and CDR2 are SGHRS and YFSETQ. The V segment lost 1 base and the J segment 7 bases; nucleotides outside the gene matches: 10. The CDR3 spans 15 residues. Here the CDR3 DNA reads TGCGCCAGCAGCTTGAGGGCCGACAGGGCGGTTGGCTACACCTTC. Its translation is CASSLRADRAVGYTF.